This TCR beta chain stems from a study of blood T cells in healthy people across ages. This clonotype showed up many times. Its antigen remains unknown. CDR1 SGHTA and CDR2 FQGNSA come from the germline V gene. This CDR3 spans 17 amino acids. After removal of 5 bases from V and 5 bases from J, the junction contained 8 bases not matched to a gene. Study-level findings and limits: Older age coincided with a roughly linear decline in TCR beta diversity per million T cells.

Donors gave roughly 9.1 milliliters of peripheral blood apiece. PCR was performed a second time for 7 to 11 cycles using a sample-barcoded 5' primer and a J-beta primer mix. Tags on each cDNA molecule came from a template-switch adaptor with 12 random nucleotides. Each CDR3 protein gets one entry after TCRdb re-called the 5' RACE reads with MiXCR. Counted here are roughly 800,000 distinct CDR3 sequences, roughly 64% occurring once; the ten biggest clones make up roughly 22%. This clonotype was obtained from a man in his thirties or forties in good health. Sequencing was performed on blood. The gene calls are TRBV7-2 and TRBJ2-5, with 16 bases matching TRBD2. The CDR3 is CASSPGLAGGVGETQYF. The CDR3 DNA reads as TGTGCCAGCAGCCCGGGACTAGCGGGAGGGGTGGGGGAGACCCAGTACTTC.